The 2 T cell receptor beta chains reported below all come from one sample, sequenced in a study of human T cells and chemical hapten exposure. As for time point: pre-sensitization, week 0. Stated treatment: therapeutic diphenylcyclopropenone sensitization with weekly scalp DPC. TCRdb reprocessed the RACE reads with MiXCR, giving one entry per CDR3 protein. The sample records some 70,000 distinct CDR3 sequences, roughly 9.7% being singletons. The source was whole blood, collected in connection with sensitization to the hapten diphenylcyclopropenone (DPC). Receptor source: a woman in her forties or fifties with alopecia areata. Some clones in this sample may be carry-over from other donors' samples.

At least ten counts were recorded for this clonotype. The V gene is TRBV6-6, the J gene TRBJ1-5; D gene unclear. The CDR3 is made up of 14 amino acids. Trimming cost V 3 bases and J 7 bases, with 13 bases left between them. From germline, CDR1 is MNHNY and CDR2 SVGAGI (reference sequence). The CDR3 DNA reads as TGTGCCAGCAGTTATGTGGGTCGGGCCCAGCCCCAGCATTTT. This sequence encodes CASSYVGRAQPQHF.

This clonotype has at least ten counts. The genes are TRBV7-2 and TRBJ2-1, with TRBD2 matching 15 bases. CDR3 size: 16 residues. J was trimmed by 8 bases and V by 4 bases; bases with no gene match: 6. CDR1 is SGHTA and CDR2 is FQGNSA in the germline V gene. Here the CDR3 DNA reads TGTGCCAGCAGCTCAGGGACTAGCGGGAGGATCGATGAGCAGTTCTTC. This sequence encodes CASSSGTSGRIDEQFF. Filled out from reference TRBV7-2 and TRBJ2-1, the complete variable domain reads GAGVSQSPSNKVTEKGKDVELRCDPISGHTALYWYRQSLGQGLEFLIYFQGNSAPDKSGLPSDRFSAERTGGSVSTLTIQRTQQEDSAVYLCASSSGTSGRIDEQFFGPGTRLTVL.